This TCR beta chain is drawn from a study of T-cell memory formation after mild COVID-19. 5'RACE with constant-segment primers yielded barcoded, UMI-tagged TCR alpha and TCR beta cDNA libraries. TCRdb re-analysed the 5' RACE reads in MiXCR, keeping a single row per CDR3 protein. The sample records hundreds of thousands of distinct CDR3 sequences, approximately 14% being singletons. This CDR3 region has 14 residues. Germline CDR1 is DFQATT and CDR2 is SNEGSKA (reference sequence). Trimming removed 0 bases from V and 8 bases from J; junction bases left unmatched: 6. This clonotype was seen a few times. The sequence derives from a man aged 18 to 30 who had mild COVID-19 (a few samples of this study predate the infection). Cell type and time point are not known. The chain carries TRBV20-1 and TRBJ2-1; TRBD1 aligns across 8 bases. Sequencing used PBMCs or a T cell subset sorted from them (not recorded which). The CDR3 bases are TGCAGTGCTAGAGATCGACAGGGGATCCATGAGCAGTTCTTC. As protein: CSARDRQGIHEQFF.